This T cell receptor (beta chain) was sequenced during a study of identical twins. TCRdb passed the 5' RACE reads through MiXCR, listing each CDR3 protein once. The table has some 900,000 distinct CDR3 sequences, roughly 12% seen once. Losses at the gene ends were 3 bases for V and 6 bases for J; bases not matched to a gene: 7. The CDR3 runs to 17 residues. Germline CDR1 and CDR2: LGHDT and YNNKEL (reference sequence). In addition, the sample was reused for a study of yellow fever vaccine responses in identical twins.

This chain links TRBV3-1 with TRBJ2-1; TRBD2 agrees at 14 bases. Material: PBMCs. The receptor was isolated from a woman aged 18-29 years in good health. CDR3 residues: CASSHTGTSGGGNEQFF. DNA of the CDR3: TGTGCCAGCAGCCATACCGGGACTAGCGGGGGTGGCAATGAGCAGTTCTTC.